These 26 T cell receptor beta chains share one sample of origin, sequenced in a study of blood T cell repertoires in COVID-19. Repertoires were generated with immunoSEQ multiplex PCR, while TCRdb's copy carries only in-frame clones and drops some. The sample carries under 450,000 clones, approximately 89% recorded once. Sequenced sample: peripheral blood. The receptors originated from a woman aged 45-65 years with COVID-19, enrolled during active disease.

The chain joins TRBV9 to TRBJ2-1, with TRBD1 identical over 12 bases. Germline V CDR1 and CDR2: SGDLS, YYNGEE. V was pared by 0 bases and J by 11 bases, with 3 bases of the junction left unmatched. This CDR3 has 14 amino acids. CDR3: CASSVEGQGAKQFF. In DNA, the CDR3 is TGTGCCAGCAGCGTAGAGGGACAGGGGGCGAAGCAGTTCTTC.

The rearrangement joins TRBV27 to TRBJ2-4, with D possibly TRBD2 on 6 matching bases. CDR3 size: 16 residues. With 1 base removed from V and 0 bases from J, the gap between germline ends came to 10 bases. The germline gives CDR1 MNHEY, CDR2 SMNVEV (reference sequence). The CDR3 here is CASSLYGGTAKNIQYF. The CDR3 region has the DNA TGTGCCAGCAGTTTATATGGCGGGACAGCCAAAAACATTCAGTACTTC.

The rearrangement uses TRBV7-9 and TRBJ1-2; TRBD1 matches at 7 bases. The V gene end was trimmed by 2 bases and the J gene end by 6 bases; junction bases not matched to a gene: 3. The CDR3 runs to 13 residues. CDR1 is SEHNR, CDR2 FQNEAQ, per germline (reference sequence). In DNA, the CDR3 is TGTGCCAGCAGCTTAAGGGGGCGTGATGGCTACACCTTC. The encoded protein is CASSLRGRDGYTF.

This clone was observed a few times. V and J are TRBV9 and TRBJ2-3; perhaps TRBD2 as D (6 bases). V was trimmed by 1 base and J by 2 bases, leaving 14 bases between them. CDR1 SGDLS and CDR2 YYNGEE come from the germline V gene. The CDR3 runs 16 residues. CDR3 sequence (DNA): TGTGCCAGCAGCGTACTGGGTGGGGGGTTCACAGATACGCAGTATTTT. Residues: CASSVLGGGFTDTQYF.

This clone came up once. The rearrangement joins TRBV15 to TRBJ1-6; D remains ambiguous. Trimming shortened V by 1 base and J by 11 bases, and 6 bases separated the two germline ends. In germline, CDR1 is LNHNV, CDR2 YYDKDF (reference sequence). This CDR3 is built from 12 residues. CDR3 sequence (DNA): TGTGCCACCAGCAGAGCGTCTCCACCCCTCCACTTT. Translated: CATSRASPPLHF. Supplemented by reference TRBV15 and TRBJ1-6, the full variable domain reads DAMVIQNPRYQVTQFGKPVTLSCSQTLNHNVMYWYQQKSSQAPKLLFHYYDKDFNNEADTPDNFQSRRPNTSFCFLDIRSPGLGDTAMYLCATSRASPPLHFGNGTRLTVT.

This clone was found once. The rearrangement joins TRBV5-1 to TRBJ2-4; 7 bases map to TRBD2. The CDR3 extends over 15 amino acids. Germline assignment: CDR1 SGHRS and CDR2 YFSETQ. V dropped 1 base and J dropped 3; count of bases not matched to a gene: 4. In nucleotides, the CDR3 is TGCGCCAGCAGCTTGTTTGGGGGGGACAAAAACATTCAGTACTTC. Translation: CASSLFGGDKNIQYF.

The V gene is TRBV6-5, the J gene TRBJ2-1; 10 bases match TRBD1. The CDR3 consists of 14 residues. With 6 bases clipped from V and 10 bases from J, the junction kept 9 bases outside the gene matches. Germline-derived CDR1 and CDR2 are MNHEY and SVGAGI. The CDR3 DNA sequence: TGTGCCAGCAGAGGGGACAGGGGAATAGTGGAGCAGTTCTTC. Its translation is CASRGDRGIVEQFF.

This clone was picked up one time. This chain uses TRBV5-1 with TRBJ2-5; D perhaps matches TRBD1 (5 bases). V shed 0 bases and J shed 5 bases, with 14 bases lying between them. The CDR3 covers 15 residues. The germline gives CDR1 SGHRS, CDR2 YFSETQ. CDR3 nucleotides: TGCGCCAGCAGCTTGGCCTTAGTGAAGGGGGAGACCCAGTACTTC. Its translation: CASSLALVKGETQYF.

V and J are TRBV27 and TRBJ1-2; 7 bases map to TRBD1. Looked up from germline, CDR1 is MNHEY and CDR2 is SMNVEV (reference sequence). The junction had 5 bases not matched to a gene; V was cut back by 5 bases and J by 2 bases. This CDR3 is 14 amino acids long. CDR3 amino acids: CASSPRGNNYGYTF. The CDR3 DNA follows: TGTGCCAGCAGTCCCAGGGGGAACAACTATGGCTACACCTTC.

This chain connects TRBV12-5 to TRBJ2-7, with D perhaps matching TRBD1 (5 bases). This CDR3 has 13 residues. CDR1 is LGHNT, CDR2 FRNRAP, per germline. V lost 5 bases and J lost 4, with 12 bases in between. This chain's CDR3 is CASGRQLRYEQYF. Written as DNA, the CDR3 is TGTGCTAGTGGTCGACAGTTAAGGTACGAGCAGTACTTC.

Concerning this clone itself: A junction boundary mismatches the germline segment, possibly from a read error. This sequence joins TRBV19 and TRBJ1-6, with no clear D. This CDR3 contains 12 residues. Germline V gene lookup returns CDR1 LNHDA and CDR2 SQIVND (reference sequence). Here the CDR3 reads CASSARGSPLHF. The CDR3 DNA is TGCGCCAGTAGTGCACGAGGGTCACCCCTCCACTTT. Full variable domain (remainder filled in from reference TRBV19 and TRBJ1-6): DGGITQSPKYLFRKEGQNVTLSCEQNLNHDAMYWYRQDPGQGLRLIYYSQIVNDFQKGDIAEGYSVSREKKESFPLTVTSAQKNPTAFYLCASSARGSPLHFGNGTRLTVT.

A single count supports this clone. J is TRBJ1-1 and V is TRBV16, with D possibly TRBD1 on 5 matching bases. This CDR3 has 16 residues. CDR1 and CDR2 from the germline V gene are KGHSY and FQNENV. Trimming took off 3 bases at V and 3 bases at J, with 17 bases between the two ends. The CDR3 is CASSHPPGVGDTEAFF. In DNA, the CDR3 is TGTGCCAGCAGCCATCCGCCGGGGGTGGGGGACACTGAAGCTTTCTTT.

CDR3 in DNA: TGTGCCAGCAGCCGAGGTCAAACAGGGGTCACTGAAGCTTTCTTT. Translated: CASSRGQTGVTEAFF. The chain joins TRBV3-1 (or the pseudogene TRBV3-2) to TRBJ1-1; 7 bases align to TRBD1. Trimming took 4 bases from V and 4 from J; bases not matched to a gene: 9. This CDR3 is 15 amino acids long. Germline CDR1 and CDR2: LGHDT and YNNKEL (reference sequence).

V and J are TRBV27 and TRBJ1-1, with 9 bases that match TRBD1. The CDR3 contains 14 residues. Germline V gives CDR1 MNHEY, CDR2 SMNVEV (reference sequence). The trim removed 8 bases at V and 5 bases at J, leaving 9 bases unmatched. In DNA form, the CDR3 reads TGTGCCAGCGGCAAGGGACAGGGAGTAACTGAAGCTTTCTTT. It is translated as CASGKGQGVTEAFF.

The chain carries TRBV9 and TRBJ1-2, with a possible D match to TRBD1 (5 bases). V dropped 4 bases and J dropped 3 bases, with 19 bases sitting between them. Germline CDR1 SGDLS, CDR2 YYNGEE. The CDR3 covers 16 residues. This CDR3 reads CASSFPAAGGDYGYTF. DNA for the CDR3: TGTGCCAGCAGCTTCCCGGCAGCTGGGGGGGACTATGGCTACACCTTC. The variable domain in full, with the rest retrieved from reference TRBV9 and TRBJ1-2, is DSGVTQTPKHLITATGQRVTLRCSPRSGDLSVYWYQQSLDQGLQFLIQYYNGEERAKGNILERFSAQQFPDLHSELNLSSLELGDSALYFCASSFPAAGGDYGYTFGSGTRLTVV.

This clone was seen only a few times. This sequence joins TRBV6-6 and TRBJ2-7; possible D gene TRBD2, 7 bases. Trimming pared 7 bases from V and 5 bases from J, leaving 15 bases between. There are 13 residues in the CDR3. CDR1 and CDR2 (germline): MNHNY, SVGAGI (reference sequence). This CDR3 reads CASNRRGANEQYF. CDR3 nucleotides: TGTGCCAGCAACCGCCGGGGGGCAAACGAGCAGTACTTC.

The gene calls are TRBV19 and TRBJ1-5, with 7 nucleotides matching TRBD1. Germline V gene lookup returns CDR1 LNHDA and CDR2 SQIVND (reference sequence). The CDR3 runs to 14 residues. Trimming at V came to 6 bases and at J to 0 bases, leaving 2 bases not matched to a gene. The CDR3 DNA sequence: TGTGCCAGTAGGAGGGACAGTAGCAATCAGCCCCAGCATTTT. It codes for CASRRDSSNQPQHF.

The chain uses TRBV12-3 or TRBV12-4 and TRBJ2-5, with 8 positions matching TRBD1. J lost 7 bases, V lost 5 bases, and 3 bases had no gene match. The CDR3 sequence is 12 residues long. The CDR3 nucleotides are TGTGCCAGCAGTGCCGACAGGGGGACCCAGTACTTC. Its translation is CASSADRGTQYF.

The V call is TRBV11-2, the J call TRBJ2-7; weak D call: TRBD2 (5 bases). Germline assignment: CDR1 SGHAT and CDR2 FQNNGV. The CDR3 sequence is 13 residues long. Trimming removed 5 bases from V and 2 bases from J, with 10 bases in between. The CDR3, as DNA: TGTGCCAGCAGCCTCGGACTGACCTACGAGCAGTACTTC. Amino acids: CASSLGLTYEQYF.

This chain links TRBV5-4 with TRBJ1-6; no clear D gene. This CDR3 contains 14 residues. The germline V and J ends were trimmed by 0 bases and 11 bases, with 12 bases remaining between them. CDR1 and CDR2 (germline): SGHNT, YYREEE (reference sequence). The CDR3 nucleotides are TGTGCCAGCAGCTTGGCCGTAGGGCGGGCACCCCTCCACTTT. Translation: CASSLAVGRAPLHF.

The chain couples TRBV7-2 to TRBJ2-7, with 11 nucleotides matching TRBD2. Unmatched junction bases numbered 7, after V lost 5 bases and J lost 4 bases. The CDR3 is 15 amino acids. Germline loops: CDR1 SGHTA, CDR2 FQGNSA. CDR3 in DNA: TGTGCCAGCAGCGGGGGGGGGACTAGCGGTTACGAGCAGTACTTC. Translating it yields CASSGGGTSGYEQYF.

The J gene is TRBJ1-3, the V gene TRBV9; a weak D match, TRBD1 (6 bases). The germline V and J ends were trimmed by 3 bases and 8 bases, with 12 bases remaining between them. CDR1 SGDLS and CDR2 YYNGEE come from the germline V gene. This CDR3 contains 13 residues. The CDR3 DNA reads TGTGCCAGCAGCGAACAGGGTGTGGACACCATATATTTT. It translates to CASSEQGVDTIYF.

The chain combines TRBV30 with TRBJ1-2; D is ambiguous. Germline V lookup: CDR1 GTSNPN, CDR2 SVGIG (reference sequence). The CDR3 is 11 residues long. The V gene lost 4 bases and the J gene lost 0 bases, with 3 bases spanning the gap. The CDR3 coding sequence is TGTGCCTGGACTTCTAACTATGGCTACACCTTC. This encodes CAWTSNYGYTF. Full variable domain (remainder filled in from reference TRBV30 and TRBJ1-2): SQTIHQWPATLVQPVGSPLSLECTVEGTSNPNLYWYRQAAGRGLQLLFYSVGIGQISSEVPQNLSASRPQDRQFILSSKKLLLSDSGFYLCAWTSNYGYTFGSGTRLTVV.

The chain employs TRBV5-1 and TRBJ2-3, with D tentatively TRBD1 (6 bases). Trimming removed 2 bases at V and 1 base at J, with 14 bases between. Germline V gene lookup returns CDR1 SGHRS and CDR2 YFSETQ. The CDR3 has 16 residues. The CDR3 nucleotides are TGCGCCAGCAGCTTACTTGGGGCAGGGGGCACAGATACGCAGTATTTT. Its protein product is CASSLLGAGGTDTQYF.

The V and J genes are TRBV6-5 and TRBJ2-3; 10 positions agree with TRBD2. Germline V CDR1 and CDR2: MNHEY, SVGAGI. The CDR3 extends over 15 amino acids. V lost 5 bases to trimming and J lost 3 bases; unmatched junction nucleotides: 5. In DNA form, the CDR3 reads TGTGCCAGCAGTAGAAGCGGGGGGGCAACAGATACGCAGTATTTT. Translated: CASSRSGGATDTQYF.

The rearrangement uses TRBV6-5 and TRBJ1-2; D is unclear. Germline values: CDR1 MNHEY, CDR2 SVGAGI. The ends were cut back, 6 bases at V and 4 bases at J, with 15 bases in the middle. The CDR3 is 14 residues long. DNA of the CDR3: TGTGCCAGCAGCTCCGGCGGGAGCGCCTATGGCTACACCTTC. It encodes CASSSGGSAYGYTF.